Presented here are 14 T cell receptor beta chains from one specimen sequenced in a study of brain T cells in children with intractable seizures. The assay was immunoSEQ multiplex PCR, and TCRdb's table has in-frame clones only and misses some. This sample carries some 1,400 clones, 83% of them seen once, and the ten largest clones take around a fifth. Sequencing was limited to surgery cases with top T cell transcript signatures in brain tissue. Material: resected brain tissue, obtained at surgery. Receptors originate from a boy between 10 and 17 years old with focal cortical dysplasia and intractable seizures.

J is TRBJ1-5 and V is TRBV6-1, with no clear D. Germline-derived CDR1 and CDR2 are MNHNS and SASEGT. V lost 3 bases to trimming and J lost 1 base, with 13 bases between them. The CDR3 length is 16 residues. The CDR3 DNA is TGTGCCAGCAGTGACCCCTACGGCGGCAGCAATCAGCCCCAGCATTTT. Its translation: CASSDPYGGSNQPQHF.

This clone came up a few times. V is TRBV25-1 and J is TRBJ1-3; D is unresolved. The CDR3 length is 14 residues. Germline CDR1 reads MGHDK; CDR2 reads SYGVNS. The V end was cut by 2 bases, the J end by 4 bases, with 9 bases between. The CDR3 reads CASSEGGMGNTIYF. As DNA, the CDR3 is TGTGCCAGCAGTGAAGGCGGAATGGGAAACACCATATATTTT. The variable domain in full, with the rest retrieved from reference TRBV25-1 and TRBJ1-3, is EADIYQTPRYLVIGTGKKITLECSQTMGHDKMYWYQQDPGMELHLIHYSYGVNSTEKGDLSSESTVSRIRTEHFPLTLESARPSHTSQYLCASSEGGMGNTIYFGEGSWLTVV.

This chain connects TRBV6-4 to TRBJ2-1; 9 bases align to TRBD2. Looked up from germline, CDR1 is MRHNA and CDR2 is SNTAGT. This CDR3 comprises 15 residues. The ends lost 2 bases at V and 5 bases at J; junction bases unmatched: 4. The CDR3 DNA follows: TGTGCCAGCAGTGACGGCCTAGCGGGGCACAATGAGCAGTTCTTC. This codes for CASSDGLAGHNEQFF.

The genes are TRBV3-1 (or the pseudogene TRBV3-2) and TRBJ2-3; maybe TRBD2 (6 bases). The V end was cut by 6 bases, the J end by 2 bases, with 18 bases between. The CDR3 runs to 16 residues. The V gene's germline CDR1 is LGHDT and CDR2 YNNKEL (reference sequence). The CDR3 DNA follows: TGTGCCAGCAGTAATAGCGGAGCCCCCTCCACAGATACGCAGTATTTT. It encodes CASSNSGAPSTDTQYF.

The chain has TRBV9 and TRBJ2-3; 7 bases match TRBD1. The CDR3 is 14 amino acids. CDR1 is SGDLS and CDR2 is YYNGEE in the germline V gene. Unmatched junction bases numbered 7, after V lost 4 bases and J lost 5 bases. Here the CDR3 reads CASSPDRLEDTQYF. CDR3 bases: TGTGCCAGCAGCCCGGACAGGTTAGAAGATACGCAGTATTTT.

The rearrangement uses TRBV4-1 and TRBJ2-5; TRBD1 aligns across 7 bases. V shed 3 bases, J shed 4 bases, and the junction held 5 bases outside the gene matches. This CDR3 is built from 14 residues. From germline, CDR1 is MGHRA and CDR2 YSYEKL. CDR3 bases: TGCGCCAGCAGCCATCCCAGGGGGAGAGAGACCCAGTACTTC. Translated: CASSHPRGRETQYF.

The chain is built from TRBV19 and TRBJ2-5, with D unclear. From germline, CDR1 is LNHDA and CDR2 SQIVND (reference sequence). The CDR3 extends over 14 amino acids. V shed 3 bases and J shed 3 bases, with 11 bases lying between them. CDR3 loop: CASSISAWEETQYF. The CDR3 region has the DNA TGTGCCAGTAGTATCTCGGCTTGGGAAGAGACCCAGTACTTC.

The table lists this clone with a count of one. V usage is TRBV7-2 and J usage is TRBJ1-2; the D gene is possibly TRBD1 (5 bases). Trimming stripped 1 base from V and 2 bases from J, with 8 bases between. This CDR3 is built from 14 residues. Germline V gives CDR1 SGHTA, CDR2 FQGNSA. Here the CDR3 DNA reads TGTGCCAGCAGCTTAGAGGCAGGGAACTATGGCTACACCTTC. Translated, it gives CASSLEAGNYGYTF.

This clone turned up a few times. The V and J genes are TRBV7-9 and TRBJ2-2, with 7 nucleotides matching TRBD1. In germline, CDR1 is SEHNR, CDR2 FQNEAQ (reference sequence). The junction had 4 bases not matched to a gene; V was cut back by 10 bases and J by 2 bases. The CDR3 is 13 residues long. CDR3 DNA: TGTGCCACGGGGACAGCCAACACCGGGGAGCTGTTTTTT. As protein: CATGTANTGELFF.

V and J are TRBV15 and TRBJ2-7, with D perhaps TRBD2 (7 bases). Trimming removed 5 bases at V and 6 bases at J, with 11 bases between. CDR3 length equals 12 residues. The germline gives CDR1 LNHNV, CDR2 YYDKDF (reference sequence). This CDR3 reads CATSARGLEQYF. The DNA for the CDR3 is TGTGCCACCAGCGCGCGGGGGCTCGAGCAGTACTTC.

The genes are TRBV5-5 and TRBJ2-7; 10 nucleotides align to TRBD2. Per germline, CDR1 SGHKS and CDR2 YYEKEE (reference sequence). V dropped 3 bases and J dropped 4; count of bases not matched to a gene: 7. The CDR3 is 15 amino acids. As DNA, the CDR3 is TGTGCCAGCAGCTGGGTGCTAGCGGGGGTATACGAGCAGTACTTC. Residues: CASSWVLAGVYEQYF. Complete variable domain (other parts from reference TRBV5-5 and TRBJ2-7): DAGVTQSPTHLIKTRGQQVTLRCSPISGHKSVSWYQQVLGQGPQFIFQYYEKEERGRGNFPDRFSARQFPNYSSELNVNALLLGDSALYLCASSWVLAGVYEQYFGPGTRLTVT.

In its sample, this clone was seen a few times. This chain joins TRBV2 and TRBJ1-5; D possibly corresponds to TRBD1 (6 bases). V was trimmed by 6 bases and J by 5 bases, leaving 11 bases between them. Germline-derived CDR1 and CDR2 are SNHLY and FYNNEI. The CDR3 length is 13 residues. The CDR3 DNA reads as TGTGCCAGCAGACAGGGTCTCGATCAGCCCCAGCATTTT. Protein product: CASRQGLDQPQHF.

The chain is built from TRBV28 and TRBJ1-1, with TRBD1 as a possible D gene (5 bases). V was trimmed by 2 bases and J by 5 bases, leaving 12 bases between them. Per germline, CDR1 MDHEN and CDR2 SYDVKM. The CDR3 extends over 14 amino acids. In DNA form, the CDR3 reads TGTGCCAGCAGTTTAACAGGTCTAAGGACTGAAGCTTTCTTT. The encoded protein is CASSLTGLRTEAFF.

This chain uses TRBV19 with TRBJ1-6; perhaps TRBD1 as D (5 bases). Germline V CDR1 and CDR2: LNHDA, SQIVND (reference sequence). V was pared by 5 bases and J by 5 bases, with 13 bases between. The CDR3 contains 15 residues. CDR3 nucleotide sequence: TGTGCCAGTAGTGAAGCAAGGGGCCATAATTCACCCCTCCACTTT. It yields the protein CASSEARGHNSPLHF.